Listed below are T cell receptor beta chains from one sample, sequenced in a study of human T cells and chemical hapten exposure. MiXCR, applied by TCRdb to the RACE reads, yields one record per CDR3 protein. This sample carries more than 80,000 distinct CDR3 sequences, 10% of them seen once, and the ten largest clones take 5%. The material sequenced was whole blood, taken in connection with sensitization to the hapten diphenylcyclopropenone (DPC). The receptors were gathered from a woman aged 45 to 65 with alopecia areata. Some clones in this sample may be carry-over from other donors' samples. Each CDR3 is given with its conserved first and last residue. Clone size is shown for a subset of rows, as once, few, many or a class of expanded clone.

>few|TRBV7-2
CASSDLPGGGTDTQYF
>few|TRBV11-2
CASSSLGGSYNEQFF
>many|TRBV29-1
CSVSGGRNTIYF
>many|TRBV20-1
CSAKKAGGSTDTQYF
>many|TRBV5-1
CASRATGPASYEQYF
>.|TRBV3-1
CASSQDPRLEQYF
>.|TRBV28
CASSRRGDSYEQYF
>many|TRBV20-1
CSARKGGGTRYEQYF
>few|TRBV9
CASSAGPSFDQPQHF
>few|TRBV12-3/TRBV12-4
CASEAGQYTDTQYF
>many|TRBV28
CASGREAFF
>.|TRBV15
CATGAEFRSYNEQFF
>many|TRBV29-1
CSVESALTTYNEQFF
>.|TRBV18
CASSAEQGGGTEAFF
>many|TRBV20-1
CSARRDSTYEQYF
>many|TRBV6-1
CASSEGRRTEQYF
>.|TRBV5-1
CASRLEQGMANVLTF
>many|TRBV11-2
CASSLAASRDEQFF
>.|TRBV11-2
CASSFGSLETQYF
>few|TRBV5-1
CASSPRQGVQIEQFF
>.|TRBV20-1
CSARGVEGNQPQHF
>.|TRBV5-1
CASSLGTVSYEQYF
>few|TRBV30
CAWSRTANQPQHF
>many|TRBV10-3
CAIRSTGESSYNEQFF
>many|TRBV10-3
CAISEGGPTMGETQYF
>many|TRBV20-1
CSARHSDTQYF
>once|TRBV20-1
CSANSHSPLHF
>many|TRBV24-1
CATSEQARDTGELFF
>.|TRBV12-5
CASGLFNTGELFF
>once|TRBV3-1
CASSKSRSIEKLFF
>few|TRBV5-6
CASSMQGANEQFF
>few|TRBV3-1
CASSRGRRDNSPLHF
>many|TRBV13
CASSSSRALSNSPLHF
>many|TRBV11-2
CASSLVSGGTYNSPLHF
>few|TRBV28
CASTRTGSNQPQHF
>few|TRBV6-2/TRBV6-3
CASGIFVGDLLNTGELFF
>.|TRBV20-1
CSARLYATSGRSTDTQYF
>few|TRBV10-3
CAISEWRDEQFF
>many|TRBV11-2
CASSLRGAGETQYF
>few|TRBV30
CAWSHPTGTAGKLFF
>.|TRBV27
CASKPQGGTSGRRSYNEQFF
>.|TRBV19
CASITGVATTGELFF
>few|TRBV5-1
CASSAATPSNSPLHF
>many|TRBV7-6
CASSPRKETQYF
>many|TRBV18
CASSPGAGTPAEQYF
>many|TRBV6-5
CASRSENQPQHF
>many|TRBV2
CASKTGPNAEAFF
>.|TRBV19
CASSISAGPYEQYF
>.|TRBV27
CTSRLSGQQNYQPQHF
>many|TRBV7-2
CASSLGQGWQPQHF
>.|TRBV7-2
CASSLVLTGVTDTQYF
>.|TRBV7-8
CASSLGGTGELFF